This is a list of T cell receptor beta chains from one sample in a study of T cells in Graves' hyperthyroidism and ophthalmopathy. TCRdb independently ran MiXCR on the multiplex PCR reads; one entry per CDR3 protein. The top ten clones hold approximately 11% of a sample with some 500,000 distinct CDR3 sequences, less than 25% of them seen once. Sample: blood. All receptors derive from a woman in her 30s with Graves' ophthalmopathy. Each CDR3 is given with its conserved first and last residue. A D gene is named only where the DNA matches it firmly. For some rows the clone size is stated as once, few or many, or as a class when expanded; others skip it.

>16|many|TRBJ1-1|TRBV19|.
CASAGDVRERYTEAFF
TGTGCCAGCGCCGGGGACGTACGTGAGAGGTACACTGAAGCTTTCTTT
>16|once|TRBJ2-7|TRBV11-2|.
CASSLQILAISYEQYF
TGTGCCAGCAGCTTACAAATCTTGGCGATTTCCTACGAGCAGTACTTC
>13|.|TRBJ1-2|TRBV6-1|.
CASSDAGVYGYTF
TGTGCCAGCAGTGATGCAGGGGTCTATGGCTACACCTTC
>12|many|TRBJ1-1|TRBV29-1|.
CSVVREDAEAFF
TGCAGCGTTGTCAGGGAGGATGCTGAAGCTTTCTTT
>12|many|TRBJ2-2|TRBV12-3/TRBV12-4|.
CASSGDTGELFF
TGTGCCAGCAGCGGAGATACCGGGGAGCTGTTTTTT
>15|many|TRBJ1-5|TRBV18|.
CASSRAGGSNQPQHF
TGTGCCAGCTCGCGGGCCGGAGGAAGCAATCAGCCCCAGCATTTT
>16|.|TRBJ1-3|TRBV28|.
CASSPPGGASGNTIYF
TGTGCCAGCAGTCCACCGGGTGGAGCCTCTGGAAACACCATATATTTT
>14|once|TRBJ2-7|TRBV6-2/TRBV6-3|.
CASSSSAGFNDQYF
TGTGCCAGCAGTTCGAGCGCGGGCTTCAACGATCAGTACTTC
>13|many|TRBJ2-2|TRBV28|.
CASSPSWAPQLFF
TGTGCCAGCAGTCCGAGTTGGGCACCTCAGCTGTTTTTT
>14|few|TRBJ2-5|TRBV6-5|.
CASSYLAFQETQYF
TGTGCCAGCAGTTACCTGGCCTTCCAAGAGACCCAGTACTTC
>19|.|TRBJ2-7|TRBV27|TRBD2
CASRHNTGTSGSVSYEQYF
TGTGCCAGCAGACACAACACCGGGACTAGCGGGAGCGTTAGTTACGAGCAGTACTTC
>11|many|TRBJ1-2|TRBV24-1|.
CATADRAGYTF
TGTGCCACCGCTGACAGAGCTGGCTACACCTTC
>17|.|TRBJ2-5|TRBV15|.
CATSRDRRAGQKETQYF
TGTGCCACCAGCAGAGATCGGAGAGCGGGACAGAAAGAGACCCAGTACTTC
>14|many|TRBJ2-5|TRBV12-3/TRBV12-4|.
CASSPRLSWETQYF
TGTGCCAGCAGTCCCCGACTATCCTGGGAGACCCAGTACTTC